This TCR beta chain was identified in a study of blood T cell repertoires in COVID-19. Study-wide background: Donors in the United States, Italy and Spain gave samples during acute or convalescent COVID-19. Sources were T cells, B-cell-depleted T cells, or PBMCs; the material itself was cDNA or gDNA.

CDR1 and CDR2 from the germline V gene are MNHEY and SMNVEV (reference sequence). The CDR3 has 15 amino acids. After removal of 2 bases from V and 0 bases from J, the junction contained 4 bases not matched to a gene. Authors' analysis steps: Using reference gene primer amplification, nucleated cell counts were estimated. The data were produced by immunoSEQ multiplex PCR, yet TCRdb's version contains in-frame clones alone and is incomplete. The V and J calls and clone size come from that table; D and trimming were worked out from the DNA. The sample has fewer than 200,000 clones, 65% to 85% seen once.

The rearrangement uses TRBV27 and TRBJ2-7; the match to TRBD2 covers 7 bases. Sequencing input: peripheral blood. The receptor comes from a woman of 80 years or more with active or convalescent COVID-19. The chain's CDR3 is CASSLASGGSYEQYF. CDR3 coding DNA: TGTGCCAGCAGTTTAGCTAGCGGAGGCTCCTACGAGCAGTACTTC.